This T cell receptor (beta chain) was identified during a study of OX40 agonist ivuxolimab in advanced cancers. Describing the broader study: Ivuxolimab was a fully human IgG2 agonistic monoclonal antibody targeting the costimulatory receptor OX40 (CD134). The dose-escalation cohort was about 83% male with a mean age of approximately 59 years, ranging from roughly 20 to 80. The paper reports the monotherapy dose-escalation portion (N ≈ 52 patients) of the phase I ivuxolimab trial. Intravenous ivuxolimab was administered to patients every 2 weeks at six dose levels: 0.01, 0.1, 0.3, 1.5, 3 and 10 mg/kg. Prior anti-PD-1, anti-PD-L1 or anti-CTLA-4 therapy was permitted, and approximately 40% of dose-escalation patients had received checkpoint inhibitors. Partial responses occurred in three dose-escalation patients, of whom one had hepatocellular carcinoma and two had cutaneous melanoma. The purpose of peripheral TCRbeta sequencing was to test whether ivuxolimab changed TCR sequence diversity and led to clonal T-cell expansion. Of the roughly 54 patients in dose escalation, 19 had hepatocellular carcinoma, some 15 had melanoma, 9 had renal cell carcinoma and 9 had head and neck cancer. Summary of the overall study and its limitations: The antigen specificity of the clonally expanded peripheral T cells was not determined. In partial responders in the 0.1-3.0 mg/kg groups, normalized peripheral clonal expansion was found to be among the lowest, especially among CD8+ T cells. After ivuxolimab, expanded clones were on average more numerous among CD8+ T cells than among CD4+ T cells. At doses of 0.1 to 3.0 mg/kg, clonal expansion of both CD4+ and CD8+ T cells in blood was seen between baseline and week 6. Low levels of normalized T-cell clonal expansion were also seen in some patients who did not respond.

From the cysteine through the phenylalanine, the CDR3 covers 14 amino acids. The only DNA kept is the CDR3, 42 bases in frame from the first base. Cut back by 5 bases and 5 bases, the V and J ends lie 13 bases apart. Sequences LNHDA (CDR1) and SQIVND (CDR2) are obtained from the germline V gene (reference sequence). For sequencing of the TCRbeta CDR3 region, genomic DNA was extracted from the sorted cells. TCRbeta CDR3 regions were sequenced using the immunoSEQ Assay. TCRdb retrieved this table from immuneACCESS and kept in-frame rearrangements only. Not all clones are present; in checked studies, unresolved V genes account for under half, and no reason is known for the remainder. The table for this sample lists over 90,000 clones; 86% of them were counted only once. The ten most abundant clones make up 5.5% of the sample. As regards this clone: This receptor's antigen is unknown. Per-base quality was not reported, and no clone a single base away is much larger than it.

Patients with autoimmune disease history or receiving systemic immunosuppression were excluded from the trial. In every dose cohort, peripheral blood was drawn for TCR sequencing at baseline, cycle 4 day 1, and cycle 7 day 1. Samples were obtained from an open-label, multicenter, first-in-human phase I dose-escalation trial of ivuxolimab. Adults with locally advanced or metastatic melanoma, renal cell carcinoma, hepatocellular carcinoma or head and neck squamous cell carcinoma were enrolled in the trial. Before TCR sequencing, CD4+ T cells and CD8+ T cells were sorted from peripheral blood as separate populations.

The source material was CD4+ or CD8+ T cells sorted from blood, sampled in a trial of the OX40 agonist ivuxolimab. The receptor comes from an adult with an advanced solid tumor such as melanoma, head and neck, liver or kidney cancer. This chain is built from TRBV19 and TRBJ1-5, and the D gene may be TRBD1, 6 bases matching. The CDR3: CASSFQQGYQPQHF. The nucleotide sequence reads TGTGCCAGTAGTTTCCAACAGGGTTATCAGCCCCAGCATTTT.